This record concerns one T cell receptor beta chain sequence. This sample is part of a study of blood T cell repertoires in COVID-19. Produced via immunoSEQ multiplex PCR; TCRdb's table is partial and in-frame only. In the table there are approximately 280,000 clones, about 90% of which are singletons. Deletions cut 3 bases from V and 5 bases from J, with 13 bases between. The CDR3 has 15 residues. CDR1 is SEHNR and CDR2 is FQNEAQ in the germline V gene (reference sequence). Enrolled through a virtual design, the participants were between roughly 18 and 95 years of age and came from 24 US areas. Assignment of participants to cohorts was predicated upon participant-reported clinical history. The study counted Cohort 3 donors as recovered given two negative PCRs, clearance, or symptom resolution.

The sample consisted of PBMCs or T cells enriched from blood (not recorded which). The receptor was isolated from an older woman who had recovered from COVID-19. The chain is built from TRBV7-9 and TRBJ2-2, with D tentatively TRBD2 (5 bases). This CDR3 reads CASSFVEGDTGELFF. In DNA form, the CDR3 reads TGTGCCAGCAGCTTCGTAGAGGGCGATACCGGGGAGCTGTTTTTT. The entire variable domain, with the rest obtained from reference TRBV7-9 and TRBJ2-2, is as follows: DTGVSQNPRHKITKRGQNVTFRCDPISEHNRLYWYRQTLGQGPEFLTYFQNEAQLEKSRLLSDRFSAERPKGSFSTLEIQRTEQGDSAMYLCASSFVEGDTGELFFGEGSRLTVL.